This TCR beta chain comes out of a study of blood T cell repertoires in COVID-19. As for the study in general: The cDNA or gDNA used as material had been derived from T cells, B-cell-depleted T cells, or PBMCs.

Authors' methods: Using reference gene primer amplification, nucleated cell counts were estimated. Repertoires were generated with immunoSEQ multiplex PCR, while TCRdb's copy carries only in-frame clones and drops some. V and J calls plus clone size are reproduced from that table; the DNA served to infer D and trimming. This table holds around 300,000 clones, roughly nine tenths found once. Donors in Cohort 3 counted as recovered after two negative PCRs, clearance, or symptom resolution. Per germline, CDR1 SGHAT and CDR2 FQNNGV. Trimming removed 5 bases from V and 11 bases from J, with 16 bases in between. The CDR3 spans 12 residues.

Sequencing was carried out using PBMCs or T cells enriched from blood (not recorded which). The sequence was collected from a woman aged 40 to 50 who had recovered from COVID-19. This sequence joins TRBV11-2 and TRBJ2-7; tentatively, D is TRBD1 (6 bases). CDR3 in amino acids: CASSDKGTPEYF. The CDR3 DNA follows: TGTGCCAGCAGCGATAAAGGGACACCAGAGTACTTC.